This T cell receptor (beta chain) was obtained from a study of T cell responses to AZD1222 COVID-19 vaccine. General study results and limits: Females made up more of the donors, who were largely white British, and clonal diversity may have come out too low.

About this clone itself: The target antigen is unknown.

TCRdb keeps only in-frame clones here, not all; method: immunoSEQ multiplex PCR. The table includes about 70,000 clones, around 85% detected once. The germline CDR1 and CDR2 sequences are ENHRY and SYGVKD. The ends lost 6 bases at V and 4 bases at J; junction bases unmatched: 11. This CDR3 has 16 amino acids. The chain carries TRBV10-3 and TRBJ2-7; 11 bases align to TRBD1. The input for sequencing was peripheral blood, taken on day 0 of AZD1222 vaccination. This sequence was found in an adult in good health. The CDR3 sequence: CAIRTGTGGQEYEQYF. The CDR3 DNA reads as TGTGCCATCAGGACCGGGACAGGGGGGCAAGAGTACGAGCAGTACTTC.